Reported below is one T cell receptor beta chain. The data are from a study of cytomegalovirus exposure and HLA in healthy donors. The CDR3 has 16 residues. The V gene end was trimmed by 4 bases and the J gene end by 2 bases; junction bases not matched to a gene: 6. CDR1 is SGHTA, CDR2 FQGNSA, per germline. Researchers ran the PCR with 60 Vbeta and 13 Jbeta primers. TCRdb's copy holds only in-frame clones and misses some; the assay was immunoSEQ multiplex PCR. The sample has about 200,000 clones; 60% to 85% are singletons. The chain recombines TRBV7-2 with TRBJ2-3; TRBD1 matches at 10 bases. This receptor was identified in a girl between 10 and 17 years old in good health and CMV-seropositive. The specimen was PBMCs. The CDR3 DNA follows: TGTGCCAGCAGCTCTCTAGGGACAGGGGTCACAGATACGCAGTATTTT. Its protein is CASSSLGTGVTDTQYF. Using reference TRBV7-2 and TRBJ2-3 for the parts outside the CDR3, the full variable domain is GAGVSQSPSNKVTEKGKDVELRCDPISGHTALYWYRQSLGQGLEFLIYFQGNSAPDKSGLPSDRFSAERTGGSVSTLTIQRTQQEDSAVYLCASSSLGTGVTDTQYFGPGTRLTVL.